The source of this T cell receptor beta chain is a study of CD8 T cells in Susac syndrome. RNA, at about 0.45 to 1 ug, was reverse transcribed with random hexamers. TCRdb re-analysed the immunoSEQ multiplex PCR reads in MiXCR, keeping a single row per CDR3 protein. The sample has about 82,000 distinct CDR3 sequences, approximately 96% seen once. Germline-derived CDR1 and CDR2 are MNHEY and SVGAGI. The CDR3 totals 15 residues. V was shortened by 3 bases and J by 0 bases, with 9 bases between the two germline ends. This receptor was taken from a human donor with Susac syndrome. The sample taken for sequencing was CD8+ T cells from PBMCs. The genes are TRBV6-5 and TRBJ2-1, with D uncertain. The CDR3 DNA sequence: TGTGCCAGCAGTTATGAGTCGAGCTCCTACAATGAGCAGTTCTTC. This codes for CASSYESSSYNEQFF.